The subject of this entry is one TCR beta chain. Antigen: not known. This CDR3 has 16 residues. CDR1 is DFQATT, CDR2 SNEGSKA, per germline (reference sequence). The data were obtained in a study of T cells expressing NK-cell markers. Study at large: Beta-chain profiling covered CD3+CD56+NKG2C+, CD3+CD56+NKG2C- and CD3+CD56-NKG2C+ sorted subsets. Study results and caveats: In a few donors, dominant clonotypes made up about 25-65% of CD3+CD56-NKG2C+ cells.

TCRdb reprocessed the 5' RACE reads; each CDR3 protein has one entry and no DNA is given. The ten most abundant clones cover about 0.4% of a sample with 200,000 to 300,000 distinct CDR3 sequences. The specimen sequenced was blood T cells: a sorted CD56 or NKG2C T cell subset, CD4+ or CD8+ T cells, or bulk PBMC T cells (not recorded which). The sequence was obtained from a man aged 18 to 30 in good health. The rearrangement joins TRBV20-1 to TRBJ2-1; checking the TCRdb D call of TRBD1 is not possible without DNA. CDR3 residues: CSAFDLSGTSYNEQFF.